Shown below are 8 T cell receptor beta chains from a single sample sequenced in a study of T cell responses to AZD1222 COVID-19 vaccine. The protocol was immunoSEQ multiplex PCR, while the TCRdb copy is restricted to in-frame clones and leaves out a portion. The table records 90,000 to 100,000 clones, more than 75% of them present only once. Sequencing was performed on peripheral blood, taken on day 0 of AZD1222 vaccination. These receptor sequences come from an adult in good health.

The CDR3 DNA is TGTGCCAGCAGCATGTCCGGTCCTGGAAACACCATATATTTT. Amino acid sequence: CASSMSGPGNTIYF. The chain couples TRBV7-3 to TRBJ1-3; D call uncertain. V was clipped by 5 bases and J by 2 bases, with 10 bases between them. The CDR3 sequence is 14 residues long. Per germline, CDR1 SGHTA and CDR2 FQGTGA.

V usage is TRBV6-5 and J usage is TRBJ2-7; D remains ambiguous. The CDR3 extends over 12 amino acids. V lost 8 bases to trimming and J lost 9 bases, with 17 bases between them. The germline V gene has CDR1 MNHEY and CDR2 SVGAGI. As DNA, the CDR3 is TGTGCCAGCGTCGGACCTCGCCCAGGGCAGTACTTC. Translated: CASVGPRPGQYF.

V and J are TRBV7-8 and TRBJ2-2; 10 nucleotides align to TRBD2. CDR3 length: 15 amino acids. Germline V lookup: CDR1 SGHVS, CDR2 FQNEAQ. V trimming: 6 bases; J trimming: 5 bases; junction bases outside the gene matches: 6. The chain's CDR3 is CASRPTSGITGELFF. The CDR3 nucleotides read TGTGCCAGCAGGCCCACTAGCGGGATTACCGGGGAGCTGTTTTTT.

The chain has TRBV28 and TRBJ1-2; no firm D call. Germline lookup yields CDR1 MDHEN and CDR2 SYDVKM. V lost 2 bases to trimming and J lost 7 bases, with 5 bases between them. The CDR3 is 11 amino acids. The CDR3 is CASSLGGGYTF. In DNA form, the CDR3 reads TGTGCCAGCAGTTTAGGTGGTGGCTACACCTTC.

This chain uses TRBV2 with TRBJ1-5; 9 nucleotides agree with TRBD1. V lost 5 bases, J lost 4 bases, and 3 bases stayed unmatched. This CDR3 spans 14 amino acids. Germline V gene lookup returns CDR1 SNHLY and CDR2 FYNNEI. The DNA for the CDR3 is TGTGCCAGCAGTATCGGGACAGGGAATCAGCCCCAGCATTTT. It codes for CASSIGTGNQPQHF.

This rearrangement joins TRBV29-1 to TRBJ1-2, with 9 bases aligning to TRBD1. With V trimmed by 6 bases and J by 4 bases, 9 bases remained unmatched. This CDR3 comprises 14 residues. Germline assignment: CDR1 SQVTM and CDR2 ANQGSEA. CDR3 protein: CSVRTGGRPYGYTF. In nucleotides, the CDR3 is TGCAGCGTAAGAACAGGGGGCAGGCCCTATGGCTACACCTTC.

Written as DNA, the CDR3 is TGTGCCAGCAGTTTGAGTTTGGGGGGGAGTAATGAAAAACTGTTTTTT. Translation: CASSLSLGGSNEKLFF. J is TRBJ1-4 and V is TRBV28, with D possibly matching TRBD1 (5 bases). CDR1 MDHEN and CDR2 SYDVKM come from the germline V gene. V lost 3 bases, J lost 4 bases, and 15 bases lay in between. The CDR3 is made up of 16 amino acids.

The chain employs TRBV2 and TRBJ2-2; 7 bases are shared with TRBD2. This CDR3 contains 17 residues. Trimming removed 2 bases from V and 2 bases from J; junction bases left unmatched: 8. Germline V gene sequence: CDR1 SNHLY, CDR2 FYNNEI. DNA of the CDR3: TGTGCCAGCAGTGAACGAACGGGGAGGGATAACACCGGGGAGCTGTTTTTT. Protein sequence: CASSERTGRDNTGELFF.